A single sample is the source of the 20 T cell receptor beta chains below, sequenced in a study of T-cell memory formation after mild COVID-19. TCRdb used MiXCR to reprocess the 5' RACE reads, holding one entry per CDR3 protein. The table has about 600,000 distinct CDR3 sequences, roughly 21% seen once; the top ten hold roughly 8.1%. The sequenced sample consisted of PBMCs or a T cell subset sorted from them (not recorded which). All receptors come from an adult woman who had mild COVID-19 (a few samples of this study predate the infection). Cell type and time point are not known.

This clonotype was detected only a few times. The gene calls are TRBV6-6 and TRBJ2-2; D gene ambiguous. The length of the CDR3 is 14 residues. Trimming stripped 6 bases from V and 2 bases from J, with 10 bases between. Germline-derived CDR1 and CDR2 are MNHNY and SVGAGI (reference sequence). Here the CDR3 reads CASSPYLNTGELFF. The CDR3 DNA reads TGTGCCAGCAGCCCATACCTAAACACCGGGGAGCTGTTTTTT.

The chain employs TRBV7-9 and TRBJ1-1; D may be TRBD1 (5 bases). The CDR3 spans 14 residues. CDR1 is SEHNR, CDR2 FQNEAQ, per germline (reference sequence). Trimming removed 1 base from V and 5 bases from J, with 11 bases in between. The chain's CDR3 is CASSLEVGGTEAFF. In DNA form, the CDR3 reads TGTGCCAGCAGCTTAGAAGTGGGGGGTACTGAAGCTTTCTTT. Filled out from reference TRBV7-9 and TRBJ1-1, the complete variable domain reads DTGVSQNPRHKITKRGQNVTFRCDPISEHNRLYWYRQTLGQGPEFLTYFQNEAQLEKSRLLSDRFSAERPKGSFSTLEIQRTEQGDSAMYLCASSLEVGGTEAFFGQGTRLTVV.

This clonotype was picked up a small number of times. The chain uses TRBV5-1 and TRBJ2-1, with 9 bases identical to TRBD1. V shed 1 base and J 5 bases; nucleotides not matched to a gene: 1. The CDR3 covers 14 residues. CDR1 and CDR2 from the germline V gene are SGHRS and YFSETQ. In DNA, the CDR3 is TGCGCCAGCAGCTTGAGGACAGGGGACAATGAGCAGTTCTTC. It specifies CASSLRTGDNEQFF.

This clonotype was detected only a few times. Here the CDR3 DNA reads TGTGCCAGCAGCCTTAGCGGGAGAGGGGTGGGCGAGCAGTACTTC. Its translation is CASSLSGRGVGEQYF. J is TRBJ2-7 and V is TRBV9; 9 bases align to TRBD2. This CDR3 has 15 residues. The V gene's germline CDR1 is SGDLS and CDR2 YYNGEE. V trimming: 4 bases; J trimming: 6 bases; junction bases outside the gene matches: 11.

Regarding this clonotype: One base away lies a much larger clone, so this may be a sequencing read error. The chain couples TRBV15 to TRBJ2-2; D call uncertain. Per germline, CDR1 LNHNV and CDR2 YYDKDF (reference sequence). This CDR3 region has 12 residues. V was clipped by 4 bases and J by 1 base, with 1 base between them. In DNA, the CDR3 is TGTGCCACCAGCAAGAACACCGGGGAGCTGTTTTTT. Encoded protein: CATSKNTGELFF.

On this clonotype itself: One end of the junction fails to match germline, which may point to a read error. V usage is TRBV24-1 and J usage is TRBJ2-1, with D hard to call. CDR3 size: 17 residues. Germline-derived CDR1 and CDR2 are KGHDR and SFDVKD. CDR3 region: CATSDPTPQASYTEQFF. The DNA for the CDR3 is TGTGCCACCAGTGATCCCACACCGCAAGCGTCCTACACTGAGCAGTTCTTC.

The chain employs TRBV6-2 or TRBV6-3 and TRBJ2-7, with D possibly matching TRBD2 (5 bases). The CDR3 has 14 residues. Germline V lookup: CDR1 MNHEY, CDR2 SVGEGT. V was pared by 9 bases and J by 5 bases, with 20 bases between. CDR3 DNA sequence: TGTGCCAGTGAGACTCTCCCTAGCAGTGACGAGCAGTACTTC. Translating it yields CASETLPSSDEQYF.

This rearrangement joins TRBV7-2 to TRBJ2-1; 16 bases are a match to TRBD2. Trimming took 5 bases from V and 6 from J; bases not matched to a gene: 10. Germline CDR1 and CDR2: SGHTA and FQGNSA. The CDR3 length is 18 residues. CDR3 coding DNA: TGTGCCAGCAGCCGCGTAGGGACTAGCGGGAGGGTCCTCAATGAGCAGTTCTTC. Protein product: CASSRVGTSGRVLNEQFF. The full variable domain, with the rest looked up from reference TRBV7-2 and TRBJ2-1, is GAGVSQSPSNKVTEKGKDVELRCDPISGHTALYWYRQSLGQGLEFLIYFQGNSAPDKSGLPSDRFSAERTGGSVSTLTIQRTQQEDSAVYLCASSRVGTSGRVLNEQFFGPGTRLTVL.

This chain joins TRBV5-4 and TRBJ2-1; possibly TRBD1 for D (6 bases). V gave up 2 bases and J gave up 5 bases, with 8 bases separating them. CDR3 size: 13 residues. Germline CDR1 SGHNT, CDR2 YYREEE (reference sequence). Written as DNA, the CDR3 is TGTGCCAGCAGCTTTCACAGGGACAATGAGCAGTTCTTC. This translates into CASSFHRDNEQFF.

The V gene is TRBV5-1, the J gene TRBJ1-2; D remains unclear. The CDR3 contains 13 residues. V was shortened by 0 bases and J by 9 bases, with 12 bases between the two germline ends. CDR1 and CDR2 (germline): SGHRS, YFSETQ. CDR3 sequence (DNA): TGCGCCAGCAGCTTGGGGGATTGGGAAAGCTACACCTTC. The encoded protein is CASSLGDWESYTF.

This clonotype has ten or more counts. This rearrangement joins TRBV7-2 to TRBJ2-5; 7 nucleotides agree with TRBD1. V dropped 5 bases and J dropped 2; count of bases not matched to a gene: 5. The CDR3 spans 14 residues. The germline V gene has CDR1 SGHTA and CDR2 FQGNSA. The CDR3 DNA follows: TGTGCCAGCAGCCCGGGACAGCGGCAAGAGACCCAGTACTTC. Translation: CASSPGQRQETQYF.

The chain employs TRBV7-2 and TRBJ2-3; D is uncertain. Looked up from germline, CDR1 is SGHTA and CDR2 is FQGNSA. This CDR3 comprises 14 residues. The V end was cut by 5 bases, the J end by 0 bases, with 9 bases between. The DNA of the CDR3 is TGTGCCAGCAGCCCTTGGGCTAGCACAGATACGCAGTATTTT. Translating gives CASSPWASTDTQYF.

The gene calls are TRBV19 and TRBJ2-2; D is unresolved. Germline assignment: CDR1 LNHDA and CDR2 SQIVND (reference sequence). Between the trimmed V and J ends, which lost 0 bases and 4 bases, there was a span of 3 bases. This CDR3 is built from 13 residues. The CDR3 here is CASSIEGTGELFF. The CDR3 region has the DNA TGTGCCAGTAGTATAGAGGGCACCGGGGAGCTGTTTTTT.

This clonotype was found a few times. The chain combines TRBV7-8 with TRBJ1-3; possible D gene TRBD1, 5 bases. Germline V lookup: CDR1 SGHVS, CDR2 FQNEAQ. V lost 0 bases, J lost 3 bases, and 12 bases lay in between. CDR3 length: 16 amino acids. The CDR3 protein is CASSLALGGYGNTIYF. For the CDR3, the DNA is TGTGCCAGCAGCTTAGCGTTGGGGGGGTATGGAAACACCATATATTTT.

This clonotype has just a few counts. The chain links TRBV20-1 to TRBJ1-2; D remains unclear. The CDR3 length is 13 residues. Germline V lookup: CDR1 DFQATT, CDR2 SNEGSKA (reference sequence). Trimming shortened V by 6 bases and J by 3 bases, and 14 bases separated the two germline ends. The chain's CDR3 is CSASILADYGYTF. The CDR3 bases are TGCAGTGCCTCGATCCTGGCCGACTATGGCTACACCTTC.

This clonotype was recorded a few times. V is TRBV19 and J is TRBJ2-1; 11 bases match TRBD2. Germline assignment: CDR1 LNHDA and CDR2 SQIVND (reference sequence). CDR3 length equals 15 residues. V dropped 3 bases and J dropped 7; count of bases not matched to a gene: 5. CDR3 nucleotides: TGTGCCAGTAGTATGAGTCTAGCGGGGGGAAATGAGCAGTTCTTC. Translating it yields CASSMSLAGGNEQFF.

The V and J genes are TRBV9 and TRBJ2-2; no firm D call. Germline V gene data show CDR1 as SGDLS and CDR2 as YYNGEE. The CDR3 runs to 12 residues. V lost 3 bases and J lost 5, with 5 bases in between. CDR3 nucleotide sequence: TGTGCCAGCAGCGCGTCGACCGGGGAGCTGTTTTTT. Its protein product is CASSASTGELFF.

This chain links TRBV20-1 with TRBJ2-2, with 8 bases aligning to TRBD2. V trimming: 5 bases; J trimming: 0 bases; junction bases outside the gene matches: 20. The CDR3 spans 20 residues. Germline CDR1 DFQATT, CDR2 SNEGSKA (reference sequence). CDR3 amino acids: CSAFDGGLAGFIANTGELFF. In DNA, the CDR3 is TGCAGTGCTTTCGATGGAGGACTAGCCGGGTTTATTGCGAACACCGGGGAGCTGTTTTTT.

This chain joins TRBV4-1 and TRBJ2-2; D is tentatively TRBD1 or TRBD2 (7 bases each). The V gene lost 3 bases and the J gene lost 4 bases, with 15 bases spanning the gap. The V gene's germline CDR1 is MGHRA and CDR2 YSYEKL. This CDR3 has 16 residues. The DNA for the CDR3 is TGCGCCAGCAGCCAGGAGACAGGGAGGGTCACCGGGGAGCTGTTTTTT. The encoded protein is CASSQETGRVTGELFF.

In this sample, this clonotype turned up many times. Germline is not matched at one junction end, which may reflect a read error. The rearrangement joins TRBV5-1 to TRBJ2-7; TRBD2 matches 8 bases. This CDR3 has 15 amino acids. CDR1 and CDR2 from the germline V gene are SGHRS and YFSETQ. The CDR3 DNA is TGTGCCAGCAGTCCTACTAGCGGAGGTGCCTACGAGCAGTACTTC. This codes for CASSPTSGGAYEQYF.